Below, one TCR beta chain is given with its context. The target of this receptor is not known. Per-base qualities were not stored, and no clone one base away is much larger. This entry belongs to a study of blood T cell repertoires in COVID-19 (dated by TCRdb to the early 2020s). Background for the entire study: Collaborator samples came from the United States, Italy and Spain and covered acute and convalescent phases of COVID-19. Subjects who had been exposed to COVID-19, were actively infected with it, or had recovered from it provided the deeply sampled blood TCRbeta repertoires that made up the dataset. A freely available public database, intended as a resource for researchers studying the immune response to SARS-CoV-2, is where the repertoires were released. Where HLA class I and class II types were available, the types were taken from metadata supplied by the sample provider, not from assay-based typing. Samples came from the ongoing ImmuneRACE study (first 160 participants) plus 1,254 subjects from 6 global collaborators. The sample metadata nearly always contained a de-identified subject ID, COVID-19 status, age in years and sex. The material from the prospective study consisted of cDNA or gDNA derived from T cells, B-cell-depleted T cells, or PBMCs.

The CDR3 numbers 15 residues from cysteine through phenylalanine. Just CDR3 DNA is preserved here, 45 bases in frame from base 1. CDR1 and CDR2 were assigned from the germline V gene as SGHRS and YFSETQ. V is clipped by 0 bases and J by 6 bases, and the sequence between their germline boundaries is 13 bases long. Results and caveats for the whole study, not just this receptor: The amount of clinical and demographic metadata varied by source and participant and was provided uncurated.

Enrolling through a virtual design, the prospective study's participants ranged in age from roughly 18 to 90 years and lived across approximately 25 United States geographic areas. In the prospective study, participants were assigned to cohorts based on the clinical history participants reported in a screening survey and a study questionnaire. In the prospective study, whole blood, serum and a nasopharyngeal or oropharyngeal swab were collected from each participant by mobile phlebotomists. Prospective study participants could optionally give additional blood draws and questionnaires over a roughly two-month period. Prospective study blood samples were shipped either frozen or at room temperature before DNA extraction. The immunoSEQ Assay, a bias-controlled multiplex PCR, was used to amplify TCRbeta CDR3 regions from genomic DNA. As for the authors' bioinformatics: The number of nucleated cells in each sample was estimated from the amplification of reference gene primers within the assay. Sequence reads were collapsed and filtered to measure the absolute abundance of every unique TCRbeta CDR3 rearrangement. For each sample, productive Simpson clonality was calculated as the square root of Simpson's diversity index across productive rearrangements. The table was pulled from immuneACCESS by TCRdb, which kept in-frame rearrangements only. Such tables lose some clones; where checked, under half of the loss comes from unresolved V genes, and the rest has no known cause. The V and J calls and the clone size are those of that table, but D and trimming were determined from the DNA. Across this sample there are approximately 180,000 clones, with 75% to 85% seen only once. Jointly, the top ten make up roughly a sixth of the sample.

The source is a woman aged 45-65 years with acute COVID-19. Recombination linked TRBV5-1 to TRBJ2-1, and possibly TRBD1, on 5 matching bases. Sequencing was performed on PBMCs or T cells enriched from blood (not recorded which). In nucleotide form, the sequence is TGCGCCAGCAGCTTGGGTGAAGGGGCGACCAATGAGCAGTTCTTC. It codes for CASSLGEGATNEQFF.